Listed below are T cell receptor beta chains from one sample, sequenced in a study of blood T cell repertoires in COVID-19. The table came from immunoSEQ multiplex PCR; TCRdb's copy has only in-frame clones and leaves some out. The sample records more than 100,000 clones, less than 90% being singletons. Sequencing was carried out using peripheral blood. All receptors derive from a woman in her 30s who had recovered from COVID-19. Each CDR3 is given without its conserved first and last residue. Where a row states a size, it is once, few, many or the class of an expanded clone; other rows omit it.

CDR3 protein	clone size	V gene	J gene
ASSHGERGPYEQY	.	TRBV4-1	TRBJ2-7
ASGVGFRGNNEQF	.	TRBV19	TRBJ2-1
ASSGRGGPYNEQF	.	TRBV3-1/TRBV3-2	TRBJ2-1
ASSQETGALIYGYT	few	TRBV3-1/TRBV3-2	TRBJ1-2
SAGLAPQY	.	TRBV20-1	TRBJ2-5
ASRPTGVRAPNSPLH	.	TRBV27	TRBJ1-6
ASSSQGFTEAF	.	TRBV7-3	TRBJ1-1
ASSYVGRSSYNEQF	.	TRBV6-2/TRBV6-3	TRBJ2-1
ASSSPRTGRTEAF	.	TRBV27	TRBJ1-1
ASSLDSQETQY	.	TRBV11-1	TRBJ2-5
AWRRGGPSYEQY	.	TRBV30	TRBJ2-7
ASSPFPRGRAETQY	.	TRBV4-1	TRBJ2-5
ASSPGTSGTDTQY	.	TRBV7-9	TRBJ2-3
ASSLGSGGYEQY	.	TRBV5-4	TRBJ2-7
ASSPWSATNEKLF	.	TRBV18	TRBJ1-4
ASSLAFQRDTEAF	.	TRBV7-9	TRBJ1-1
ASSSHRGAYEQY	once	TRBV11-2	TRBJ2-7
ASSLLGSGLWDEQY	few	TRBV3-1/TRBV3-2	TRBJ2-7
ASSPTITEAF	.	TRBV9	TRBJ1-1
ASSLRREKLF	few	TRBV5-6	TRBJ1-4
ASSSPSQGNFHEQY	.	TRBV27	TRBJ2-7
ASSQGTSGRPDNEQF	.	TRBV3-1/TRBV3-2	TRBJ2-1
ASSMAGSGQPQH	.	TRBV19	TRBJ1-5
ASSPPRGRETYEQY	many	TRBV3-1/TRBV3-2	TRBJ2-7
ASSPVGGYYGYT	.	TRBV9	TRBJ1-2
ASSTTSGAYEQY	.	TRBV19	TRBJ2-7
ASSSRTGATNEKLF	.	TRBV7-2	TRBJ1-4
ASSLYGTRDYNEQF	.	TRBV7-9	TRBJ2-1
ASSLTLGGAYTEAF	.	TRBV5-1	TRBJ1-1
ASSQRRDYEQY	.	TRBV14	TRBJ2-7
AIAGGTVGYEQY	.	TRBV10-3	TRBJ2-7
ASSQGRQF	.	TRBV2	TRBJ2-1
SVARLYVNTEAF	.	TRBV29-1	TRBJ1-1
ASSLSGVSNQPQH	.	TRBV3-1/TRBV3-2	TRBJ1-5
ASSLTVNTGELF	.	TRBV5-1	TRBJ2-2
ASSLQNTIY	.	TRBV2	TRBJ1-3
ASSRLVGQTNEQF	.	TRBV7-3	TRBJ2-1
ASSGLIDNEQF	.	TRBV9	TRBJ2-1
ASSSDRLAGEPQH	few	TRBV7-9	TRBJ1-5
AISTGQGYEQY	.	TRBV10-3	TRBJ2-7
ASSPLTGHLSSYEQY	.	TRBV11-2	TRBJ2-7